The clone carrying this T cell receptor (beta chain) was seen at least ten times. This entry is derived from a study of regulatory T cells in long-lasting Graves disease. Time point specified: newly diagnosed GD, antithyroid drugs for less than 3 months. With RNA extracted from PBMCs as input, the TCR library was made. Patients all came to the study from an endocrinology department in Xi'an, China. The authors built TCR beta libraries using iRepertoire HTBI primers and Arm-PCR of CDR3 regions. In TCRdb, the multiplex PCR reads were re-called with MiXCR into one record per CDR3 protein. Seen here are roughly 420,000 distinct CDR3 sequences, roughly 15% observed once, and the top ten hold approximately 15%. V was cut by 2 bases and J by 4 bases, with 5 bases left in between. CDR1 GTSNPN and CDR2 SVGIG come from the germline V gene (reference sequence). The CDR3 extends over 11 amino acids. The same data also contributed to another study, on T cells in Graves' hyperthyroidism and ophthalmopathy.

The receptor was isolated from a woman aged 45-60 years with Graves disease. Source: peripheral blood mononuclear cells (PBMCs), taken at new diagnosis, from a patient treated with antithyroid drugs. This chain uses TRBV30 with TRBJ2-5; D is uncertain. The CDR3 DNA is TGTGCCTGGAGTACCGGAGAGACCCAGTACTTC. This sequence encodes CAWSTGETQYF.